Sequencing of this TCR beta chain was carried out in a study of OX40 agonist ivuxolimab in advanced cancers. Overall study context: Melanoma, hepatocellular carcinoma, head and neck or renal cell cancer occurred in dose-escalation patients. A partial response was reached by three patients: one with hepatocellular carcinoma and two with cutaneous melanoma. Having had anti-PD-1, anti-PD-L1 or anti-CTLA-4 therapy before was allowed, and 40% to 45% had some.

CDR1 is SGHRS and CDR2 is YFSETQ in the germline V gene. This CDR3 spans 15 amino acids. V trimming: 0 bases; J trimming: 9 bases; junction bases outside the gene matches: 7. With baseline, cycle 4 day 1, and cycle 7 day 1 as timepoints, blood was sampled. Sequencing used immunoSEQ multiplex PCR; TCRdb keeps in-frame clones, though not all of them. This sample yields tens of thousands of clones, of which approximately 85% are seen a single time; 3% to 4.5% belongs to the top ten. The V gene is TRBV5-1, the J gene TRBJ2-1; TRBD2 agrees at 9 bases. The receptor comes from an adult with an advanced solid tumor such as melanoma, head and neck, liver or kidney cancer. This sample comprised CD4+ or CD8+ T cells sorted from blood, obtained in a trial of the OX40 agonist ivuxolimab. CDR3 DNA: TGCGCCAGCAGCTTGGCGCCTAGCGGGATAGGTGAGCAGTTCTTC. Amino acids: CASSLAPSGIGEQFF.